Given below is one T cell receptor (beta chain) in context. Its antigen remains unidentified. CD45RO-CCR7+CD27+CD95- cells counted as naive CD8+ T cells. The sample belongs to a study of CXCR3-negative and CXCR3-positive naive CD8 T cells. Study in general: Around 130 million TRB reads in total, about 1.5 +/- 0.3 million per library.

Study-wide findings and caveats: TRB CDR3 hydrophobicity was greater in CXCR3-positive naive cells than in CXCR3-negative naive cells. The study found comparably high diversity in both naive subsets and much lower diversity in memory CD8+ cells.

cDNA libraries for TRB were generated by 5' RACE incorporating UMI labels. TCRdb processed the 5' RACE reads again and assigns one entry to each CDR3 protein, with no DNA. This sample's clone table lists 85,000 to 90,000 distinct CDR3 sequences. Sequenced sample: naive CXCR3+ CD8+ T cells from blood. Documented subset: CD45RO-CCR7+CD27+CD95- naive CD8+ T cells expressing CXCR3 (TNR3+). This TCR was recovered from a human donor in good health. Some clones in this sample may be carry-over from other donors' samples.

This CDR3 reads CASSLTKDTQYF. The V gene is TRBV11-2, the J gene TRBJ2-3. The CDR3 loop spans 12 amino acids. The germline gives CDR1 SGHAT, CDR2 FQNNGV.